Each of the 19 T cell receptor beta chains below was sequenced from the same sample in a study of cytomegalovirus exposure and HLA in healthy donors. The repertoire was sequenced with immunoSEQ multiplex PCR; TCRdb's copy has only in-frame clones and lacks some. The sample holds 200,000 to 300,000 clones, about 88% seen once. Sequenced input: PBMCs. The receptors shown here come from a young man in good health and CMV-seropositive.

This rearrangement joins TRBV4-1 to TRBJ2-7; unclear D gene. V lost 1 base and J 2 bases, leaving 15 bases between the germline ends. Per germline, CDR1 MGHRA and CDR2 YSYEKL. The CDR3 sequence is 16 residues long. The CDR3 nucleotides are TGCGCCAGCAGCCAAGCCCACGGAAGATATACCTACGAGCAGTACTTC. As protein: CASSQAHGRYTYEQYF.

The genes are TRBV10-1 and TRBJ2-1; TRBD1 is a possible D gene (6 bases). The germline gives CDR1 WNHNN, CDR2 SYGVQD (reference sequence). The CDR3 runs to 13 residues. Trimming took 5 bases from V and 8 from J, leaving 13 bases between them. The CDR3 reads CASSQLTGHEQFF. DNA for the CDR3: TGCGCCAGCAGTCAACTGACAGGACATGAGCAGTTCTTC.

The CDR3 DNA follows: TGCGCCAGCAGCTTTTTCCAGGGGCCTTCCTACGAGCAGTACTTC. As protein: CASSFFQGPSYEQYF. The chain has TRBV5-1 and TRBJ2-7; perhaps TRBD1 as D (6 bases). The V and J ends lost 2 bases and 1 base respectively, with 13 bases between them. CDR1 is SGHRS and CDR2 is YFSETQ in the germline V gene. The CDR3 has 15 amino acids. Full variable domain (rest looked up from reference TRBV5-1 and TRBJ2-7): KAGVTQTPRYLIKTRGQQVTLSCSPISGHRSVSWYQQTPGQGLQFLFEYFSETQRNKGNFPGRFSGRQFSNSRSEMNVSTLELGDSALYLCASSFFQGPSYEQYFGPGTRLTVT.

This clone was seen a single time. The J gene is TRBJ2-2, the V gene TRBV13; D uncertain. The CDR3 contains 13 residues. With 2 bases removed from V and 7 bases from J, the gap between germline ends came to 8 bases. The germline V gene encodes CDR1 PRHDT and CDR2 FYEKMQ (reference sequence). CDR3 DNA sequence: TGTGCCAGCAGCTTATTGGCGAACGGGGAGCTGTTTTTT. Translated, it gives CASSLLANGELFF.

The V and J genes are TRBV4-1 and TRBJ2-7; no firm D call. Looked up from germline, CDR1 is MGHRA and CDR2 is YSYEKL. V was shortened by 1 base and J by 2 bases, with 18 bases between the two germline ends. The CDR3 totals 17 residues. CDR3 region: CASSQVRAGANAYEQYF. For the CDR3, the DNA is TGCGCCAGCAGCCAAGTTCGGGCTGGAGCAAATGCCTACGAGCAGTACTTC.

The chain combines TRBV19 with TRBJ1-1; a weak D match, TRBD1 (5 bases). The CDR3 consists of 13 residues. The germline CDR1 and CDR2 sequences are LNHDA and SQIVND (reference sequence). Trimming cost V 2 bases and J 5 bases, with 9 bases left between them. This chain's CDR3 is CASSIPGWTEAFF. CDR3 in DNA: TGTGCCAGTAGTATACCAGGGTGGACTGAAGCTTTCTTT.

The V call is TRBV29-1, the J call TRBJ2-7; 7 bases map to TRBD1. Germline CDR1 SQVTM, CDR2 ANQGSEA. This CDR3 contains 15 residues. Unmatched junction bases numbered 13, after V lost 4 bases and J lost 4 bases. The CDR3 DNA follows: TGCAGCGTTGTCCAATTTGGGGACAGACTTTACGAGCAGTACTTC. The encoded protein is CSVVQFGDRLYEQYF.

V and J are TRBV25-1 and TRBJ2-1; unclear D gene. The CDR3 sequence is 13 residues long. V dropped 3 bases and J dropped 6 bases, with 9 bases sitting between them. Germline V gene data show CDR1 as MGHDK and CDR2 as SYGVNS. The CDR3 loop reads CASSDHVANEQFF. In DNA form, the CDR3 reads TGTGCCAGCAGTGACCACGTCGCCAATGAGCAGTTCTTC.

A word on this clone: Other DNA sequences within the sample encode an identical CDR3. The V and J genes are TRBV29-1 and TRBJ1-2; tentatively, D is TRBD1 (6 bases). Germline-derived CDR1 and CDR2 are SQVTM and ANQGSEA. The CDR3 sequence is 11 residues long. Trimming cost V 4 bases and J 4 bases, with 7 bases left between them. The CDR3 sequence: CSVVGGYGYTF. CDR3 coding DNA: TGCAGCGTTGTAGGGGGCTATGGCTACACCTTC.

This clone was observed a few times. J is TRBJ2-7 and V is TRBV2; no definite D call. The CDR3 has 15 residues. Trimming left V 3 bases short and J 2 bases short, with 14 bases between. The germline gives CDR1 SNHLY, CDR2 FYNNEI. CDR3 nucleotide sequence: TGTGCCAGCAGTGAGGGTAGTGGTGAGACCTACGAGCAGTACTTC. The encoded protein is CASSEGSGETYEQYF.

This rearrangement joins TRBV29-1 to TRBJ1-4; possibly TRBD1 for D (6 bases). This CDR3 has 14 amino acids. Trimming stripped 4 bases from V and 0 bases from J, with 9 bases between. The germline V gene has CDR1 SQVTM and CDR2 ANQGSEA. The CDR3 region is CSVGTAPTNEKLFF. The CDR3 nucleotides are TGCAGCGTTGGGACAGCTCCAACTAATGAAAAACTGTTTTTT.

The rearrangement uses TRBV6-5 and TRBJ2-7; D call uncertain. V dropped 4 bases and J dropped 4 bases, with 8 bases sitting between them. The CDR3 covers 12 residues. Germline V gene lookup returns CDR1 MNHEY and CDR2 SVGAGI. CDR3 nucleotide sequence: TGTGCCAGCAGTTCCAGCCGTTACGAGCAGTACTTC. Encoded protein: CASSSSRYEQYF.

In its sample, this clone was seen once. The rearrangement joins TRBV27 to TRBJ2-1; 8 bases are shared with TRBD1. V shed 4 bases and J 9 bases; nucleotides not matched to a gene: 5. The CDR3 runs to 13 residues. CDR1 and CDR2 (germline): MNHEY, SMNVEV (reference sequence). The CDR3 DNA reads TGTGCCAGCAGTTCCGGACAGGGAGCTGAGCAGTTCTTC. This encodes CASSSGQGAEQFF.

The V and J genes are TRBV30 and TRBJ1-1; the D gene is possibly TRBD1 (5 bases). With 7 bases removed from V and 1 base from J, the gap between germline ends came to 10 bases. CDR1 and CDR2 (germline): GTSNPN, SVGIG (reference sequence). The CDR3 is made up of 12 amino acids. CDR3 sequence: CAYGHTNTEAFF. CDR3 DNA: TGTGCCTACGGACATACGAACACTGAAGCTTTCTTT.

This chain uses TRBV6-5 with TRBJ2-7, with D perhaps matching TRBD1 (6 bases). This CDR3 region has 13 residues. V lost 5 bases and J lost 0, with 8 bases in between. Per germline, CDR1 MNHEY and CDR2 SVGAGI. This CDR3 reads CASSRDNSYEQYF. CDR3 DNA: TGTGCCAGCAGTAGGGACAACTCCTACGAGCAGTACTTC.

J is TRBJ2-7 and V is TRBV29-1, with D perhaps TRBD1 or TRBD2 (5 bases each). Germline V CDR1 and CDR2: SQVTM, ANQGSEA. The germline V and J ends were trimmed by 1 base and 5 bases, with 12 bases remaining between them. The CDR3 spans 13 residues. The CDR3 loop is CSVEGLGTNEQYF. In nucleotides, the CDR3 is TGCAGCGTTGAAGGTCTGGGGACCAACGAGCAGTACTTC.

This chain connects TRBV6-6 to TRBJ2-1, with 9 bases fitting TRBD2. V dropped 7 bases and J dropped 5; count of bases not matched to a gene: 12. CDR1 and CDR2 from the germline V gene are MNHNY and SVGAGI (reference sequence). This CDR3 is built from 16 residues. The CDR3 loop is CASTSGLAESNNEQFF. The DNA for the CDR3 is TGTGCCAGCACTTCGGGACTAGCAGAAAGTAACAATGAGCAGTTCTTC.

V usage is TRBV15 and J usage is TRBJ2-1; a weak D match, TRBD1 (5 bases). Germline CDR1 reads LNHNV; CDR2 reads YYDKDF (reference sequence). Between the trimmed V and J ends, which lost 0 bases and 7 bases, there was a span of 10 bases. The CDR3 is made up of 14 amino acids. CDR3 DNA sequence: TGTGCCACCAGCAGAGATTGGCAGGGTAATGAGCAGTTCTTC. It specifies CATSRDWQGNEQFF.

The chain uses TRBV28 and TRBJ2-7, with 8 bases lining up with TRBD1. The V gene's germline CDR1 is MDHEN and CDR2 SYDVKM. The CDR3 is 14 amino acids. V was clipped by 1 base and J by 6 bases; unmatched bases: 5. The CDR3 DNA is TGTGCCAGCAGTTTATATCCAGGGGGCTCCGAGCAGTACTTC. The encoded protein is CASSLYPGGSEQYF.